Listed below are T cell receptor beta chains from one sample, sequenced in a study of Graves' ophthalmopathy and Graves' hyperthyroidism. TCRdb re-called the multiplex PCR reads with MiXCR, one entry per CDR3 protein. The sample records 300,000 to 450,000 distinct CDR3 sequences, about 18% being singletons. The specimen sequenced was peripheral blood. The receptors stem from an adult woman with stable Graves' hyperthyroidism. Each CDR3 is given with its conserved first and last residue. A D gene is named only where the DNA matches it firmly. Size is stated for part of the rows, as once, few or many counts, or as a class when the clone is expanded.

J gene: TRBJ1-6; V gene: TRBV5-4; clone size: many; D gene: -; CDR3 DNA: TGTGCCAGCAGCTTGTACCAGTGGGGCTCACCCCTCCACTTT; CDR3 protein: CASSLYQWGSPLHF
J gene: TRBJ2-5; V gene: TRBV28; clone size: many; D gene: -; CDR3 DNA: TGTGCCAGCAGTCTCCAGAGTGGGAGAGGGGGAGAGACCCAGTACTTC; CDR3 protein: CASSLQSGRGGETQYF
J gene: TRBJ2-3; V gene: TRBV11-1; clone size: -; D gene: -; CDR3 DNA: TGTGCCAGCAGCTTAGTGGTTAGTGGGAAGCCTCTCACAGATACGCAGTATTTT; CDR3 protein: CASSLVVSGKPLTDTQYF
J gene: TRBJ1-1; V gene: TRBV6-1; clone size: many; D gene: TRBD1; CDR3 DNA: TGTGCCAGCAGAGACCAGGGGGAGAACACTGAAGCTTTCTTT; CDR3 protein: CASRDQGENTEAFF
J gene: TRBJ1-5; V gene: TRBV12-3/TRBV12-4; clone size: -; D gene: -; CDR3 DNA: TGTGCCAGCAGTCCGCCAGGAGGTCAGCCCCAGCATTTT; CDR3 protein: CASSPPGGQPQHF
J gene: TRBJ2-5; V gene: TRBV7-2; clone size: -; D gene: TRBD1; CDR3 DNA: TGTGCCAGCAGCTCGCCGGGACAGGGATATCGGTACTTC; CDR3 protein: CASSSPGQGYRYF
J gene: TRBJ2-7; V gene: TRBV28; clone size: -; D gene: TRBD1; CDR3 DNA: TGTGCCAGCAGTCCAGGGGGTGGGTTCCAGCAGTACTTC; CDR3 protein: CASSPGGGFQQYF
J gene: TRBJ2-7; V gene: TRBV6-2/TRBV6-3; clone size: many; D gene: -; CDR3 DNA: TGTGCCAGCAGGACCGCTGGGTACGAGCAGTACTTC; CDR3 protein: CASRTAGYEQYF
J gene: TRBJ2-7; V gene: TRBV5-1; clone size: many; D gene: TRBD1; CDR3 DNA: TGCGCCAGCAGCTTGGGGGGGGACAGGGGCGAGCAGTACTTC; CDR3 protein: CASSLGGDRGEQYF
J gene: TRBJ2-2; V gene: TRBV15; clone size: many; D gene: -; CDR3 DNA: TGTGCCACCAGCAGAGATACCGGGACACAATACACCGGGGAGCTGTTTTTT; CDR3 protein: CATSRDTGTQYTGELFF
J gene: TRBJ2-7; V gene: TRBV27; clone size: -; D gene: -; CDR3 DNA: TGTGCCAGCAGTTTAGCAGGGCTCCTGGGGTACGAGCAGTACTTC; CDR3 protein: CASSLAGLLGYEQYF
J gene: TRBJ2-7; V gene: TRBV2; clone size: many; D gene: -; CDR3 DNA: TGTGCCAGCAGGCCAGTGGGGGAGCAGTACTTC; CDR3 protein: CASRPVGEQYF
J gene: TRBJ2-7; V gene: TRBV19; clone size: many; D gene: TRBD1; CDR3 DNA: TGTGCCAGTAGTGAACGCTCAGGGGGCTCCTACGAGCAGTACTTC; CDR3 protein: CASSERSGGSYEQYF
J gene: TRBJ2-5; V gene: TRBV7-2; clone size: -; D gene: -; CDR3 DNA: TGTGCCAGCAGCTCACCGGGACGAGTGGAGACCCAGTACTTC; CDR3 protein: CASSSPGRVETQYF
J gene: TRBJ1-2; V gene: TRBV27; clone size: many; D gene: -; CDR3 DNA: TGTGCCAGCAGGACAGAGACAAACTATGGCTACACCTTC; CDR3 protein: CASRTETNYGYTF
J gene: TRBJ2-2; V gene: TRBV20-1; clone size: many; D gene: -; CDR3 DNA: TGCAGTGCTAGGACTTCCCCGAGCACCGGGGAGCTGTTTTTT; CDR3 protein: CSARTSPSTGELFF
J gene: TRBJ1-5; V gene: TRBV19; clone size: many; D gene: -; CDR3 DNA: TGTGCCAGTAGTATTCCACCCTATAGCAATCAGCCCCAGCATTTT; CDR3 protein: CASSIPPYSNQPQHF
J gene: TRBJ1-1; V gene: TRBV30; clone size: many; D gene: -; CDR3 DNA: TGTGCCTGGAGTGTAGGGGACAAGGCCTCTGAAGCTTTCTTT; CDR3 protein: CAWSVGDKASEAFF
J gene: TRBJ2-5; V gene: TRBV20-1; clone size: few; D gene: -; CDR3 DNA: TGCAGTGCTAGAGTCTTTTTACCCAGTGGGGGGGAGACCCAGTACTTC; CDR3 protein: CSARVFLPSGGETQYF
J gene: TRBJ2-2; V gene: TRBV24-1; clone size: many; D gene: -; CDR3 DNA: TGTGCCACCAGTGATTTAAGCGGGAACACCGGGGAGCTGTTTTTT; CDR3 protein: CATSDLSGNTGELFF
J gene: TRBJ2-7; V gene: TRBV7-2; clone size: many; D gene: TRBD2; CDR3 DNA: TGTGCCAGCAGCTTCCCCGGCGGACTAGCGGGAATCTACGAGCAGTACTTC; CDR3 protein: CASSFPGGLAGIYEQYF
J gene: TRBJ2-5; V gene: TRBV29-1; clone size: once; D gene: TRBD1; CDR3 DNA: TGCAGCGTTGAAGACGGACAGGGACCCCTGGAGTACTTC; CDR3 protein: CSVEDGQGPLEYF
J gene: TRBJ2-7; V gene: TRBV13; clone size: many; D gene: TRBD2; CDR3 DNA: TGTGCCAGCAGCCGGGGTTGGGCGGGAGGCCCCTACGAGCAGTACTTC; CDR3 protein: CASSRGWAGGPYEQYF
J gene: TRBJ2-5; V gene: TRBV9; clone size: many; D gene: TRBD2; CDR3 DNA: TGTGCCAGCAGCGTAGCTGGAGCGGGAGTATCGGAGACCCAGTACTTC; CDR3 protein: CASSVAGAGVSETQYF
J gene: TRBJ1-2; V gene: TRBV6-5; clone size: many; D gene: -; CDR3 DNA: TGTGCCAGCAGTTACTCTGGCTATGGCTACACCTTC; CDR3 protein: CASSYSGYGYTF
J gene: TRBJ2-7; V gene: TRBV6-1; clone size: many; D gene: TRBD2; CDR3 DNA: TGTGCCAGCAGTGAAAGGCTAGCGGCCCCCTACGAGCAGTACTTC; CDR3 protein: CASSERLAAPYEQYF
J gene: TRBJ2-7; V gene: TRBV28; clone size: -; D gene: -; CDR3 DNA: TGTGCCAGCAGTTTAGGAAATGCCTACGAGCAGTACTTC; CDR3 protein: CASSLGNAYEQYF
J gene: TRBJ2-7; V gene: TRBV30; clone size: many; D gene: TRBD2; CDR3 DNA: TGTGCCTGGAGCCGGGGACTAGCGGGAGTACGCGAGCAGTACTTC; CDR3 protein: CAWSRGLAGVREQYF
J gene: TRBJ1-1; V gene: TRBV28; clone size: many; D gene: -; CDR3 DNA: TGTGCCAGCAGTTTCGGTAACACTGAAGCTTTCTTT; CDR3 protein: CASSFGNTEAFF
J gene: TRBJ1-1; V gene: TRBV7-3; clone size: -; D gene: -; CDR3 DNA: TGTGCCAGCAGCTTAATTGCAGGCGGGAACACTGAAGCTTTCTTT; CDR3 protein: CASSLIAGGNTEAFF
J gene: TRBJ2-5; V gene: TRBV6-1; clone size: -; D gene: TRBD1; CDR3 DNA: TGTGCCAGCAGAGACAGGGGGCCCCAAGAGACCCAGTACTTC; CDR3 protein: CASRDRGPQETQYF
J gene: TRBJ2-7; V gene: TRBV30; clone size: few; D gene: TRBD1; CDR3 DNA: TGTGCCTGGAGCCTAACAGGGGGCCACTACGAGCAGTACTTC; CDR3 protein: CAWSLTGGHYEQYF
J gene: TRBJ2-7; V gene: TRBV11-2; clone size: many; D gene: -; CDR3 DNA: TGTGCCAGCAGCTTAGGCCAGGGGTTGTTCCGATACGAGCAGTACTTC; CDR3 protein: CASSLGQGLFRYEQYF
J gene: TRBJ1-5; V gene: TRBV19; clone size: many; D gene: -; CDR3 DNA: TGTGCCAGTAGTATGTGGGATAGCAATCAGCCCCAGCATTTT; CDR3 protein: CASSMWDSNQPQHF
J gene: TRBJ2-2; V gene: TRBV10-3; clone size: many; D gene: -; CDR3 DNA: TGTGCCATCAGTGAGTCTGGGGGGTCGAACACCGGGGAGCTGTTTTTT; CDR3 protein: CAISESGGSNTGELFF
J gene: TRBJ2-7; V gene: TRBV6-2/TRBV6-3; clone size: many; D gene: TRBD1; CDR3 DNA: TGTGCCAGCAGTACCTGGACAGGATCCTACGAGCAGTACTTC; CDR3 protein: CASSTWTGSYEQYF
J gene: TRBJ2-7; V gene: TRBV19; clone size: many; D gene: -; CDR3 DNA: TGTGCCAGTAGTACCGCCTTCGGGATCGAGCAGTACTTC; CDR3 protein: CASSTAFGIEQYF
J gene: TRBJ2-4; V gene: TRBV12-3/TRBV12-4; clone size: many; D gene: TRBD1; CDR3 DNA: TGTGCCAGCAGTATGAGACAGGGAAGCCTAGCCAAAAACATTCAGTACTTC; CDR3 protein: CASSMRQGSLAKNIQYF
J gene: TRBJ1-6; V gene: TRBV27; clone size: -; D gene: TRBD1; CDR3 DNA: TGTGCCAGCAGGGGGACAGACAGCTCCTATAATTCACCCCTCCACTTT; CDR3 protein: CASRGTDSSYNSPLHF
J gene: TRBJ2-7; V gene: TRBV2; clone size: many; D gene: TRBD1; CDR3 DNA: TGTGCCAGCTTTTCGGGACAGGTAACCTACGAGCAGTACTTC; CDR3 protein: CASFSGQVTYEQYF
J gene: TRBJ1-2; V gene: TRBV15; clone size: many; D gene: -; CDR3 DNA: TGTGCCACCAGCAGCTACAGTGAGGGGGACTATGGCTACACCTTC; CDR3 protein: CATSSYSEGDYGYTF
J gene: TRBJ2-7; V gene: TRBV11-2; clone size: many; D gene: TRBD2; CDR3 DNA: TGTGCCAGCAGCTTAGTCATAGCGGGGGTCTCCTACGAGCAGTACTTC; CDR3 protein: CASSLVIAGVSYEQYF
J gene: TRBJ1-5; V gene: TRBV5-5; clone size: -; D gene: -; CDR3 DNA: TGTGCCAGCAGCTTGGGGCCAGGGGATAATCAGCCCCAGCATTTT; CDR3 protein: CASSLGPGDNQPQHF
J gene: TRBJ1-2; V gene: TRBV2; clone size: many; D gene: -; CDR3 DNA: TGTGCCACCACGTGGGACCTTAACTATGGCTACACCTTC; CDR3 protein: CATTWDLNYGYTF
J gene: TRBJ2-7; V gene: TRBV19; clone size: many; D gene: TRBD1; CDR3 DNA: TGTGCCAGTAGTACCATTGGGACAGCGTACGAGCAGTACTTC; CDR3 protein: CASSTIGTAYEQYF
J gene: TRBJ1-3; V gene: TRBV28; clone size: -; D gene: -; CDR3 DNA: TGTGCCAGCAGTTCCCCCCCGGGACACGGGCTACCCACTTCTGGAAACACCATATATTTT; CDR3 protein: CASSSPPGHGLPTSGNTIYF
J gene: TRBJ2-7; V gene: TRBV6-5; clone size: many; D gene: -; CDR3 DNA: TGTGCCAGCAGTTATATTGGGGATGGGTCCTACGAGCAGTACTTC; CDR3 protein: CASSYIGDGSYEQYF
J gene: TRBJ2-2; V gene: TRBV10-2; clone size: -; D gene: -; CDR3 DNA: TGCGCCCAACAGGGTACCACCGGGGAGCTGTTTTTT; CDR3 protein: CAQQGTTGELFF
J gene: TRBJ2-5; V gene: TRBV6-2/TRBV6-3; clone size: few; D gene: -; CDR3 DNA: TGTGCCAGCAGTTACGGATGTCGGGTGAGAGAGACCAAGTACTTC; CDR3 protein: CASSYGCRVRETKYF
J gene: TRBJ1-1; V gene: TRBV3-1; clone size: many; D gene: -; CDR3 DNA: TGTGCCAGCAGCCATCACGGGGTGAACACTGAAGCTTTCTTT; CDR3 protein: CASSHHGVNTEAFF
J gene: TRBJ2-5; V gene: TRBV6-2/TRBV6-3; clone size: once; D gene: TRBD2; CDR3 DNA: TGTGCCAGTACGGCAGGGGGACTAGCGGGAGGGTCAAGAGAGACCCAGTACTTC; CDR3 protein: CASTAGGLAGGSRETQYF
J gene: TRBJ1-2; V gene: TRBV20-1; clone size: many; D gene: -; CDR3 DNA: TGCAGTGCTAGAGGGCAGCAGCTCTATGGCTACACCTTC; CDR3 protein: CSARGQQLYGYTF